The 9 T cell receptor beta chains listed next were all sequenced from one sample in a study of cytomegalovirus exposure and HLA in healthy donors (dated by TCRdb to 2015 to 2018). To prepare the library, the immunoSEQ multiplex PCR assay was applied. For the multiplex PCR, a mixture combining 60 forward primers for TCR Vbeta segments and 13 reverse primers for TCR Jbeta segments was used. In its TCRdb copy, this immuneACCESS table keeps in-frame sequences only and misses some clones. Where compared with another copy, unresolved V genes explain less than half of these, and the others have no known cause. Present in this sample are approximately 160,000 clones, 84% of which were seen just once. The ten top clones hold 0.38% of the sample. Sequenced sample: PBMCs. Receptors originate from a boy aged 2 to 10 in good health and CMV-seronegative.

The rearrangement links TRBV11-1 to TRBJ1-2; D is perhaps TRBD1 (5 bases). V gave up 4 bases and J gave up 5 bases, with 11 bases separating them. CDR3 length equals 13 residues. From germline, CDR1 is SGHAT and CDR2 FQDESV (reference sequence). The CDR3 reads CASSSFQGYGYTF. CDR3 DNA: TGTGCCAGCAGCTCCTTTCAGGGTTATGGCTACACCTTC.

The rearrangement links TRBV29-1 to TRBJ1-1; unclear D gene. The V gene's germline CDR1 is SQVTM and CDR2 ANQGSEA. CDR3 length: 11 amino acids. As DNA, the CDR3 is TGCAGTCTGGAACGGGGCACTGAAGCTTTCTTT. It encodes CSLERGTEAFF.

This rearrangement joins TRBV10-3 to TRBJ2-7; D is unresolved. Trimming removed 1 base from V and 5 bases from J, with 12 bases in between. Germline V lookup: CDR1 ENHRY, CDR2 SYGVKD. The CDR3 totals 14 residues. The CDR3 loop reads CAISELKTADEQYF. The CDR3 DNA sequence: TGTGCCATCAGTGAGTTAAAGACTGCGGACGAGCAGTACTTC.

The rearrangement links TRBV5-1 to TRBJ2-7; 7 positions agree with TRBD1. The ends lost 4 bases at V and 4 bases at J; junction bases unmatched: 8. The germline V gene encodes CDR1 SGHRS and CDR2 YFSETQ. This CDR3 has 14 residues. The CDR3 here is CASSGRTGVYEQYF. DNA of the CDR3: TGCGCCAGCAGCGGGAGAACAGGGGTGTACGAGCAGTACTTC.

This clone was detected only once. The genes are TRBV6-5 and TRBJ2-3, with TRBD2 as a possible D gene (5 bases). The V gene lost 0 bases and the J gene lost 0 bases, with 7 bases spanning the gap. This CDR3 region has 15 residues. CDR1 MNHEY and CDR2 SVGAGI come from the germline V gene. CDR3 in DNA: TGTGCCAGCAGTTACTCGAGGAGGAGCACAGATACGCAGTATTTT. This gives the protein CASSYSRRSTDTQYF.

This clone appeared a single time. The rearrangement joins TRBV7-2 to TRBJ1-3; the D gene is possibly TRBD1 (6 bases). Trimming took off 1 base at V and 4 bases at J, with 14 bases between the two ends. This CDR3 has 16 amino acids. CDR1 is SGHTA and CDR2 is FQGNSA in the germline V gene. The CDR3 DNA sequence: TGTGCCAGCAGCTTAGTGGGGCAGGGGATAGGAAACACCATATATTTT. This translates into CASSLVGQGIGNTIYF.

The chain employs TRBV10-3 and TRBJ2-7, with TRBD1 matching over 9 bases. The V and J ends lost 11 bases and 0 bases, in that order; junction bases with no gene match: 5. Germline V gene lookup returns CDR1 ENHRY and CDR2 SYGVKD. This CDR3 has 13 residues. The CDR3 DNA reads TGTGCCTCCGGGACAGGGAGCTCCTACGAGCAGTACTTC. Translating gives CASGTGSSYEQYF.

V is TRBV15 and J is TRBJ1-5; TRBD1 is a possible D gene (5 bases). Germline CDR1 LNHNV, CDR2 YYDKDF (reference sequence). The CDR3 covers 17 residues. The ends were cut back, 2 bases at V and 3 bases at J, with 17 bases in the middle. CDR3 sequence reads: CATSRNPTDTLNQPQHF. CDR3 in DNA: TGTGCCACCAGCAGAAACCCGACGGACACCCTCAATCAGCCCCAGCATTTT.

This clone appeared once. The rearrangement joins TRBV14 to TRBJ2-7, with a possible D match to TRBD1 (5 bases). This CDR3 spans 16 amino acids. V dropped 2 bases and J dropped 2 bases, with 16 bases sitting between them. CDR1 is SGHDN and CDR2 is FVKESK in the germline V gene. The DNA for the CDR3 is TGTGCCAGCAGCCAAAGAATGGTGGGGCCGACCTACGAGCAGTACTTC. Protein product: CASSQRMVGPTYEQYF.